This section outlines one TCR beta chain sequence together with its context. The antigen is unknown. V was clipped by 2 bases and J by 3 bases; unmatched bases: 6. CDR1 SEHNR and CDR2 FQNEAQ come from the germline V gene (reference sequence). This CDR3 region has 16 residues. The study reverse transcribed the entire isolated RNA, so it sequenced expressed TCRB transcripts. Repertoires were generated with immunoSEQ multiplex PCR, while TCRdb's copy carries only in-frame clones and drops some. The table records almost 350,000 clones, roughly 8% of them present only once. This entry comes from a study of beta chain features in type 1 diabetes. General study results and limits: Type 1 diabetes patients showed a moderate but significant shortening of TCRB CDR3s in all four CD4+ subsets.

The receptor was derived from a woman aged 18-30 years in good health. Sequenced: central memory CD4+ T cells from blood. V gene TRBV7-9 combines with J gene TRBJ1-4; 7 nucleotides match TRBD1. CDR3 sequence: CASSLIGDSANEKLFF. CDR3 coding DNA: TGTGCCAGCAGCTTAATCGGGGACAGCGCTAATGAAAAACTGTTTTTT. The complete variable domain, with remaining parts taken from reference TRBV7-9 and TRBJ1-4, reads DTGVSQNPRHKITKRGQNVTFRCDPISEHNRLYWYRQTLGQGPEFLTYFQNEAQLEKSRLLSDRFSAERPKGSFSTLEIQRTEQGDSAMYLCASSLIGDSANEKLFFGSGTQLSVL.